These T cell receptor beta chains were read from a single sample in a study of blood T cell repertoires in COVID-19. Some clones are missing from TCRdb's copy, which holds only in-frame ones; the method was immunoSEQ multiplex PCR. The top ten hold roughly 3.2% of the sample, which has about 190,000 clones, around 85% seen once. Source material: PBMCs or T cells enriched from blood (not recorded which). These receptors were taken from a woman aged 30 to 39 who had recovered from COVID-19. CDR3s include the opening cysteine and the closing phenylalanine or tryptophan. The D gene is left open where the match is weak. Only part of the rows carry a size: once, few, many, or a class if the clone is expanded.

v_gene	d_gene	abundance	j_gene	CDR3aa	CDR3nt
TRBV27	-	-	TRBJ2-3	CASSLALTDTQYF	TGTGCCAGCAGTTTAGCACTTACAGATACGCAGTATTTT
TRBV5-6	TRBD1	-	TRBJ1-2	CASSFRGTASFNYGYTF	TGTGCCAGCAGCTTCCGCGGGACAGCTTCTTTTAACTATGGCTACACCTTC
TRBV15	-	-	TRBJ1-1	CATSRRPGHTNTEAFF	TGTGCCACCAGCAGACGTCCGGGACATACCAACACTGAAGCTTTCTTT
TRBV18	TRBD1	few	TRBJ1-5	CASSSDRGNQPQHF	TGTGCCAGCTCGTCGGACAGGGGCAATCAGCCCCAGCATTTT
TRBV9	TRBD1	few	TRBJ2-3	CASSATGGSSDTQYF	TGTGCCAGCAGCGCGACAGGGGGTAGCTCAGATACGCAGTATTTT
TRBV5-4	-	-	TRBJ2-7	CASSSPGGSPYEQYF	TGTGCCAGCAGCAGCCCCGGAGGCTCTCCCTACGAGCAGTACTTC
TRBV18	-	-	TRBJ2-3	CASSPRGKPTDTQYF	TGTGCCAGCTCACCTCGCGGGAAACCTACAGATACGCAGTATTTT
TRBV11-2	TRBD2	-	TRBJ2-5	CASSLIALAEETQYF	TGTGCCAGCAGCTTAATCGCCCTAGCGGAAGAGACCCAGTACTTC
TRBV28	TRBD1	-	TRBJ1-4	CASSLFGQGAGEKLFF	TGTGCCAGCAGTTTATTCGGACAGGGGGCGGGTGAAAAACTGTTTTTT
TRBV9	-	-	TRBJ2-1	CASSGGDSYNEQFF	TGTGCCAGCAGCGGGGGGGACTCCTACAATGAGCAGTTCTTC